The subject of this entry is one TCR beta chain. V lost 1 base and J 0 bases, leaving 16 bases between the germline ends. The germline V gene has CDR1 SGHAT and CDR2 FQNNGV. This CDR3 is 18 amino acids long. Original processing notes: For nucleated cells, counts were estimated from reference gene primer amplification. Clones were read by immunoSEQ multiplex PCR, and TCRdb kept only the in-frame ones, dropping some. That table is the source of V, J and clone size, and D and trimming were worked out from the DNA. The table lists about 70,000 clones, around 91% of them singletons, with 8.5% in the top ten. This specimen comes from a study of blood T cell repertoires in COVID-19. About the research overall: Samples came from the United States, Italy and Spain, spanning acute and convalescent COVID-19. Sources were T cells, B-cell-depleted T cells, or PBMCs; the material itself was cDNA or gDNA.

The chain couples TRBV11-2 to TRBJ1-3; no clear D. This receptor was identified in a human donor in a cohort sampled during active COVID-19. Sequencing was carried out using peripheral blood. The CDR3, as DNA: TGTGCCAGCAGCTTAGCAAGGTGGCCTAGGAGCTCTGGAAACACCATATATTTT. It yields the protein CASSLARWPRSSGNTIYF.